A single sample is the source of the 14 T cell receptor beta chains below, sequenced in a study of T cell repertoires in cytomegalovirus infection. Which antigens these TCRs recognize remains unknown. TCRdb fed the reads into MiXCR, producing one record per CDR3 protein. In the table there are 650,000 to 850,000 distinct CDR3 sequences, almost 30% of which are singletons. The material sequenced was cultured CD8+ T cells from PBMCs, taken from culture after CMV antigen stimulation. The origin of the receptors is a human donor in good health (CMV status not recorded). Some clones in this sample may be carry-over from other donors' samples.

This clonotype was counted a single time. This chain connects TRBV7-4 to TRBJ2-7, with D tentatively TRBD2 (5 bases). V gave up 5 bases and J gave up 2 bases, with 13 bases separating them. The germline gives CDR1 SGHVT, CDR2 SQSDAQ. CDR3 length equals 14 residues. In DNA, the CDR3 is TGTGCCAGCAGCCTAGACTATAATCCCTACGAGCAGTACTTC. Translated, it gives CASSLDYNPYEQYF.

To note about this clonotype: A read error may produce the germline difference seen at one junction end. The CDR3 DNA reads TGTGCCAGCAGCCGTGGACACAGGTTAGGGACAGGGGTTACCAATGAGCAGTTCTTC. Its protein is CASSRGHRLGTGVTNEQFF. The rearrangement links TRBV4-1 to TRBJ2-1, with TRBD1 identical over 10 bases. Germline V CDR1 and CDR2: MGHRA, YSYEKL. The length of the CDR3 is 19 residues.

The V call is TRBV6-5, the J call TRBJ2-2, with 8 bases that match TRBD2. CDR1 is MNHEY and CDR2 is SVGAGI in the germline V gene. This CDR3 is built from 18 residues. After removal of 4 bases from V and 4 bases from J, the junction contained 14 bases not matched to a gene. Here the CDR3 reads CASSFGSGGPLGTGELFF. The CDR3 DNA reads TGTGCCAGCAGTTTTGGATCGGGGGGGCCCTTGGGCACCGGGGAGCTGTTTTTT.

The chain is built from TRBV6-6 and TRBJ2-2; no reliable D call. Trimming shortened V by 10 bases and J by 6 bases, and 24 bases separated the two germline ends. Germline V gives CDR1 MNHNY, CDR2 SVGAGI (reference sequence). This CDR3 region has 16 residues. CDR3 in amino acids: CANFGRNQANAGELFF. CDR3 sequence (DNA): TGTGCCAACTTCGGACGGAACCAGGCAAACGCCGGGGAGCTGTTTTTT.

There are a few counts of this clonotype. DNA for the CDR3: TGTGCCAGCAGTTTAACTAGCCCCAACACCGGGGAGCTGTTTTTT. It specifies CASSLTSPNTGELFF. The chain has TRBV27 and TRBJ2-2, with D possibly being TRBD2 (6 bases). The V end lost 2 bases, the J end lost 2 bases, and 9 bases lay between the germline ends. Germline values: CDR1 MNHEY, CDR2 SMNVEV (reference sequence). The CDR3 contains 15 residues.

The chain carries TRBV5-4 and TRBJ2-3; D unresolved. V lost 0 bases and J 2 bases, leaving 10 bases between the germline ends. Germline V gene sequence: CDR1 SGHNT, CDR2 YYREEE (reference sequence). The CDR3 covers 15 residues. The CDR3 loop reads CASSLVNSFTDTQYF. CDR3 coding DNA: TGTGCCAGCAGCTTGGTTAATAGTTTCACAGATACGCAGTATTTT.

The CDR3 loop is CASSEALRDRGPTDTQYF. As DNA, the CDR3 is TGTGCCAGCAGTGAAGCGCTTCGGGACAGGGGGCCCACAGATACGCAGTATTTT. The chain has TRBV6-1 and TRBJ2-3, with 12 bases lining up with TRBD1. The CDR3 totals 18 residues. Germline V lookup: CDR1 MNHNS, CDR2 SASEGT. The V gene end was trimmed by 0 bases and the J gene end by 2 bases; junction bases not matched to a gene: 6.

This clonotype was picked up a small number of times. This chain joins TRBV6-1 and TRBJ2-1, with TRBD2 matching over 7 bases. The CDR3 extends over 14 amino acids. Germline-derived CDR1 and CDR2 are MNHNS and SASEGT. Trimming took 6 bases from V and 0 from J; bases not matched to a gene: 2. CDR3 coding DNA: TGTGCCAGCAGGGGACTACCCTCCTACAATGAGCAGTTCTTC. Translated: CASRGLPSYNEQFF.

This clonotype was seen a handful of times. The chain links TRBV7-6 to TRBJ2-5; D might be TRBD1 (5 bases). The CDR3 is made up of 15 amino acids. The germline CDR1 and CDR2 sequences are SGHVS and FNYEAQ. Trimming took off 5 bases at V and 5 bases at J, with 18 bases between the two ends. The CDR3 DNA reads TGTGCCAGCAGCCCTGGGGCAGGGCCCTGGGAGACCCAGTACTTC. It specifies CASSPGAGPWETQYF.

The CDR3 is CASSMAGQGFSPLHF. DNA of the CDR3: TGTGCCAGTAGTATGGCGGGACAGGGGTTCTCACCCCTCCACTTT. The V gene is TRBV19, the J gene TRBJ1-6, with 10 bases matching TRBD1. There are 15 residues in the CDR3. Trimming cost V 3 bases and J 10 bases; bases outside gene matches: 6. Per germline, CDR1 LNHDA and CDR2 SQIVND (reference sequence).

This clonotype was found a few times. For the CDR3, the DNA is TGTGCCAGCAGCTTAGATACAGGGGACTATTCTCAGTTCTTC. Protein: CASSLDTGDYSQFF. The gene calls are TRBV11-2 and TRBJ2-1; D possibly matches TRBD1 or TRBD2 (7 bases each). Germline V gives CDR1 SGHAT, CDR2 FQNNGV. Trimming took off 0 bases at V and 13 bases at J, with 16 bases between the two ends. This CDR3 comprises 14 residues.

The chain carries TRBV6-2 or TRBV6-3 and TRBJ2-7; D unresolved. CDR1 MNHEY and CDR2 SVGEGT come from the germline V gene. Trimming removed 2 bases from V and 5 bases from J, with 10 bases in between. The CDR3 covers 13 residues. The CDR3 bases are TGTGCCAGCAGTTACCTCTCAGGACACGAGCAGTACGTC. This translates into CASSYLSGHEQYV.

This chain joins TRBV7-9 and TRBJ1-2, with a tentative D call TRBD1 (6 bases). Trimming pared 7 bases from V and 8 bases from J, leaving 14 bases between. Per the germline V gene, CDR1 is SEHNR and CDR2 is FQNEAQ (reference sequence). The CDR3 is 12 amino acids. The CDR3 DNA is TGTGCCAGCACGCCGCAGGGGACAGGCTACACCTTC. Its protein is CASTPQGTGYTF.

This clonotype was picked up a small number of times. The J gene is TRBJ2-7, the V gene TRBV28; D possibly corresponds to TRBD2 (5 bases). In germline, CDR1 is MDHEN, CDR2 SYDVKM. The CDR3 loop spans 16 amino acids. Trimming left V 4 bases short and J 0 bases short, with 16 bases between. CDR3 coding DNA: TGTGCCAGCAGTTCGAGGACTCTTTACAGCTCCTACGAGCAGTACGTC. This encodes CASSSRTLYSSYEQYV.